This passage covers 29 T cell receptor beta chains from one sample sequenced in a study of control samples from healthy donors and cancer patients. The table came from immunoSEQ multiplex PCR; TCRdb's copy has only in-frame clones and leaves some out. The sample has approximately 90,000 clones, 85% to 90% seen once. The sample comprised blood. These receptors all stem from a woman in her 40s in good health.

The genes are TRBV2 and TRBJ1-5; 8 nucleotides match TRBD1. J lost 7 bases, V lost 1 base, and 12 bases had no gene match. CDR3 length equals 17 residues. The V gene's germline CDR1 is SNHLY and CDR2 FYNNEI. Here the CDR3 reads CASSEGTGGLVSQPQHF. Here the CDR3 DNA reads TGTGCCAGCAGTGAAGGTACAGGGGGTCTCGTCAGCCAGCCCCAGCATTTT.

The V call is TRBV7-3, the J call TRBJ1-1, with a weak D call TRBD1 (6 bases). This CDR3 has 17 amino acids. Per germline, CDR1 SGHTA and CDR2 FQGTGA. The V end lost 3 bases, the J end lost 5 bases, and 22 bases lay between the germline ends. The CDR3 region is CASSLGGGGRGRTEAFF. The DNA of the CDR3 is TGTGCCAGCAGCTTGGGCGGCGGGGGGCGCGGGAGAACTGAAGCTTTCTTT.

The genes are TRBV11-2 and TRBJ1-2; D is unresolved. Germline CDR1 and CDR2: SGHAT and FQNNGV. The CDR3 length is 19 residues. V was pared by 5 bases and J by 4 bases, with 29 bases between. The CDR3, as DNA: TGTGCCAGCAGCCCATTTTACCACGGCAGGCCCGTCAGGATCTATGGCTACACCTTC. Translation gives CASSPFYHGRPVRIYGYTF. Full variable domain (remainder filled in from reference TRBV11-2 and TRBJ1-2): EAGVAQSPRYKIIEKRQSVAFWCNPISGHATLYWYQQILGQGPKLLIQFQNNGVVDDSQLPKDRFSAERLKGVDSTLKIQPAKLEDSAVYLCASSPFYHGRPVRIYGYTFGSGTRLTVV.

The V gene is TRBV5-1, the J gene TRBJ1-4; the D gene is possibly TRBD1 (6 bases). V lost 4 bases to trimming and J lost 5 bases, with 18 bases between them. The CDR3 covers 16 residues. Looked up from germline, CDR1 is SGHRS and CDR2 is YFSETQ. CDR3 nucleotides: TGCGCCAGCAGCCGTGCCGTGGGGGGGCAGAATGAAAAACTGTTTTTT. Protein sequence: CASSRAVGGQNEKLFF.

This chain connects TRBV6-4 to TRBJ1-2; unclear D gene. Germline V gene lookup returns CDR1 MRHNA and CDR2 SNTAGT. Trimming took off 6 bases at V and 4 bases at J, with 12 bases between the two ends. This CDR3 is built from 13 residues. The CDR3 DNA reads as TGTGCCAGCAGGAGCAGTACATCCTATGGCTACACCTTC. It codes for CASRSSTSYGYTF.

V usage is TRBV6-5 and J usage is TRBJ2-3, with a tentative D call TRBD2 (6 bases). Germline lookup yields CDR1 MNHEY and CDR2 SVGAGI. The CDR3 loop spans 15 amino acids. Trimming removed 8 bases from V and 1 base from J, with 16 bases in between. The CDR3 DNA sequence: TGTGCCAGCTCCCCCACGGGACTCGGCACAGATACGCAGTATTTT. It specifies CASSPTGLGTDTQYF.

This CDR3 reads CASSLGQGNTEAFF. For the CDR3, the DNA is TGTGCCAGCAGCTTGGGACAGGGGAACACTGAAGCTTTCTTT. The chain has TRBV11-3 and TRBJ1-1, with TRBD1 identical over 9 bases. The CDR3 spans 14 residues. V dropped 3 bases and J dropped 1; count of bases not matched to a gene: 0. The germline V gene has CDR1 SGHNT and CDR2 YENEEA.

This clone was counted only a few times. The DNA of the CDR3 is TGCGCCAGCAGAACCGACTGGAACACTGAAGCTTTCTTT. Translated: CASRTDWNTEAFF. V usage is TRBV5-1 and J usage is TRBJ1-1; D remains ambiguous. CDR3 length equals 13 residues. V dropped 5 bases and J dropped 1 base, with 9 bases sitting between them. From germline, CDR1 is SGHRS and CDR2 YFSETQ.

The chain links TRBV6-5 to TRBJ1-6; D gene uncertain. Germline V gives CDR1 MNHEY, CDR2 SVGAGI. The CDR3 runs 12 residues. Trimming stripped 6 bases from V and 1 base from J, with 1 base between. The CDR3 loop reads CASRSYNSPLHF. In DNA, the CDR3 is TGTGCCAGCAGATCCTATAATTCACCCCTCCACTTT.

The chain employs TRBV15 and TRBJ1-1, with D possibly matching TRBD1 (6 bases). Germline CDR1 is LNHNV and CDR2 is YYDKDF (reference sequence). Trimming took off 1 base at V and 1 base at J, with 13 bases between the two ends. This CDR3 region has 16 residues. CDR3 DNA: TGTGCCACCAGCAGAGCCCCGACAGGAGAGAACACTGAAGCTTTCTTT. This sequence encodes CATSRAPTGENTEAFF.

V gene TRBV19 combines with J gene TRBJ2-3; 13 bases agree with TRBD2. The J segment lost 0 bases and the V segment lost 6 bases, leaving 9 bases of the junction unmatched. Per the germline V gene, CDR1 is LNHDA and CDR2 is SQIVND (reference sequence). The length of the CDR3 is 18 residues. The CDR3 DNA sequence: TGTGCCAGTAGCTCCCCGGGACTAGCGGGGAGCAGCACAGATACGCAGTATTTT. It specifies CASSSPGLAGSSTDTQYF.

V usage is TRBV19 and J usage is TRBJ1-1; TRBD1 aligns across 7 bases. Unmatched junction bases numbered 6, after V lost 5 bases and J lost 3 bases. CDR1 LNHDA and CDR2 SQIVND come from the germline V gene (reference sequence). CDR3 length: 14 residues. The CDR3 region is CASSFTGAHTEAFF. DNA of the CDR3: TGTGCCAGTAGTTTTACAGGGGCCCACACTGAAGCTTTCTTT. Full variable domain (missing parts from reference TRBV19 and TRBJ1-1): DGGITQSPKYLFRKEGQNVTLSCEQNLNHDAMYWYRQDPGQGLRLIYYSQIVNDFQKGDIAEGYSVSREKKESFPLTVTSAQKNPTAFYLCASSFTGAHTEAFFGQGTRLTVV.

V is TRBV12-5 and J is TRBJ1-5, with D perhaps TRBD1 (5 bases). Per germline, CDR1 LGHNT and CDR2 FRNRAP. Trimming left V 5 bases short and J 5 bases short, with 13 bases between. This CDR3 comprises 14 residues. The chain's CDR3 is CASGIQEMHQPQHF. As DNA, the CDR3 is TGTGCTAGTGGTATACAGGAGATGCATCAGCCCCAGCATTTT. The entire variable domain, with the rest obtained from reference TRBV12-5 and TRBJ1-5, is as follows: DARVTQTPRHKVTEMGQEVTMRCQPILGHNTVFWYRQTMMQGLELLAYFRNRAPLDDSGMPKDRFSAEMPDATLATLKIQPSEPRDSAVYFCASGIQEMHQPQHFGDGTRLSIL.

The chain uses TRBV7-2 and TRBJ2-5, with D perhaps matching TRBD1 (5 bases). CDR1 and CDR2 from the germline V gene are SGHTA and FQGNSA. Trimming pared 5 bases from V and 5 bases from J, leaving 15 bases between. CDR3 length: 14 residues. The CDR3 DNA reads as TGTGCCAGCAGCCCCCCCCCAGGGCGGGAGACCCAGTACTTC. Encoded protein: CASSPPPGRETQYF.

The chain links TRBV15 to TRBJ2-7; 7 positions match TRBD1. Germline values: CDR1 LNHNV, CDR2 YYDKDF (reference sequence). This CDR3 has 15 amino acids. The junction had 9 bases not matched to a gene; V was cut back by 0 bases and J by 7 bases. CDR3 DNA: TGTGCCACCAGCAGAGATAGGGGGCAGCCCGGGGAGCAGTACTTC. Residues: CATSRDRGQPGEQYF.

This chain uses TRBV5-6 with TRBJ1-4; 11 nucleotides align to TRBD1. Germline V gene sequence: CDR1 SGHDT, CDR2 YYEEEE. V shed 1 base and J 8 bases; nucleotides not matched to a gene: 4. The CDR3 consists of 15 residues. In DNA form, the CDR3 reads TGTGCCAGCAGCTTGAGGACAGGGGGCGACGAAAAACTGTTTTTT. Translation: CASSLRTGGDEKLFF.

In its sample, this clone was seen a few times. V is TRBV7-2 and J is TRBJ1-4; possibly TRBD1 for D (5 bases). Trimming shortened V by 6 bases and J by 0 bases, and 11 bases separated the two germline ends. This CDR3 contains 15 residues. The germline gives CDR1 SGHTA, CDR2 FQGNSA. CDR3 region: CASRLGGATNEKLFF. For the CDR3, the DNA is TGTGCCAGCAGGCTGGGGGGGGCAACTAATGAAAAACTGTTTTTT.

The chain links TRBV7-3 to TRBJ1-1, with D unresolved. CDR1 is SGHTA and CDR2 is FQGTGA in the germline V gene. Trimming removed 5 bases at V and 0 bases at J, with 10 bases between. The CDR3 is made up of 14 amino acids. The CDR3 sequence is CASSPGQMNTEAFF. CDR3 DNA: TGTGCCAGCAGCCCGGGCCAGATGAACACTGAAGCTTTCTTT.

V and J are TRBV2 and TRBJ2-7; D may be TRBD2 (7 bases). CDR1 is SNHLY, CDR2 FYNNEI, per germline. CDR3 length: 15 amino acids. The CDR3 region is CASRRGGESSYEQYF. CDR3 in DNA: TGTGCTAGTAGGAGGGGGGGCGAGAGCTCCTACGAGCAGTACTTC. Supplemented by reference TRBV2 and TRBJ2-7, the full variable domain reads EPEVTQTPSHQVTQMGQEVILRCVPISNHLYFYWYRQILGQKVEFLVSFYNNEISEKSEIFDDQFSVERPDGSNFTLKIRSTKLEDSAMYFCASRRGGESSYEQYFGPGTRLTVT.

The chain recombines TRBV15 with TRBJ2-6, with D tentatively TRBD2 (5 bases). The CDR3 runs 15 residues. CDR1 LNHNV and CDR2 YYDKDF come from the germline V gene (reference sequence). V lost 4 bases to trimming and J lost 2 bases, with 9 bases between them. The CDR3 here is CATSIDGAGANVLTF. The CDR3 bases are TGTGCCACCAGCATAGACGGGGCTGGGGCCAACGTCCTGACTTTC.

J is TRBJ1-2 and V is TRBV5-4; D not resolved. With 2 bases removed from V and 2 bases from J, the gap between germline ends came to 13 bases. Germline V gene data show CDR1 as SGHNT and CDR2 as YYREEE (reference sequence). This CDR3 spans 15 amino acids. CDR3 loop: CASSFGRSPNYGYTF. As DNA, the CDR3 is TGTGCCAGCAGCTTCGGCAGAAGCCCAAACTATGGCTACACCTTC.

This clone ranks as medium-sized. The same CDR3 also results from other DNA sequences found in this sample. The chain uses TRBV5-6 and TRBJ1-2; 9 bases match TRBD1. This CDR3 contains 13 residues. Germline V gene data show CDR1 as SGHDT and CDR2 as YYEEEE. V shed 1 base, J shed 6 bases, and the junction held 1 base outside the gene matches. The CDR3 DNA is TGTGCCAGCAGCTTGCGACAGGGGGATGGCTACACCTTC. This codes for CASSLRQGDGYTF.

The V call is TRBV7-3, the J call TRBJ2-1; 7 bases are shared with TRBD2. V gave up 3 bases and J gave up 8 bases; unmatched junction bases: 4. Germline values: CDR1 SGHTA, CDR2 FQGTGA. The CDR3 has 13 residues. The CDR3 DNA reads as TGTGCCAGCAGCTTTCAGGGAGGGGATGAGCAGTTCTTC. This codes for CASSFQGGDEQFF.

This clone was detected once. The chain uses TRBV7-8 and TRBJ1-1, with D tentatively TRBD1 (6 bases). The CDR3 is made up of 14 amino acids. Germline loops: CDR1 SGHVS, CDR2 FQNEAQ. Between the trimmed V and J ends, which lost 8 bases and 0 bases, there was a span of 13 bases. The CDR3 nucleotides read TGTGCCAGCGCCCGGACAGTCATGAACACTGAAGCTTTCTTT. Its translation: CASARTVMNTEAFF.

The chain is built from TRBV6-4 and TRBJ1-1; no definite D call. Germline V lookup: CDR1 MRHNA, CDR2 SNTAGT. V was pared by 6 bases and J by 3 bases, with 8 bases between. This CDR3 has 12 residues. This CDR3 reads CASRPGYTEAFF. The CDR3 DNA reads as TGTGCCAGCAGGCCCGGGTACACTGAAGCTTTCTTT.

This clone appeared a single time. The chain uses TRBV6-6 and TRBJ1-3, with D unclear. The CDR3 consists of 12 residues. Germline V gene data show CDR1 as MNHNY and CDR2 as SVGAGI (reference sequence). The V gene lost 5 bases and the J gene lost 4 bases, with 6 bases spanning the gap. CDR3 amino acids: CASSASGNTIYF. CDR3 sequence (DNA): TGTGCCAGCAGTGCCTCGGGAAACACCATATATTTT.

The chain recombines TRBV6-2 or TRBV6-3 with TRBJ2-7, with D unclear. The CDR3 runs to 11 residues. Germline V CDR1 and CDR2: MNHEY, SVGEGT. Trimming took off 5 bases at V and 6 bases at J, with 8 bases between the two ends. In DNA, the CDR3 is TGTGCCAGCAGTCGACTCCTCGAGCAGTACTTC. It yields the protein CASSRLLEQYF.

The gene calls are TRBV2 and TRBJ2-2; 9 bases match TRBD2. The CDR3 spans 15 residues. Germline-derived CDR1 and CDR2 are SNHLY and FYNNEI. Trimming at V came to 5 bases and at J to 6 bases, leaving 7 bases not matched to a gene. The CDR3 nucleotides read TGTGCCAGCAGTCGCGGGGGGGTAGTGGCCGGGGAGCTGTTTTTT. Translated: CASSRGGVVAGELFF.

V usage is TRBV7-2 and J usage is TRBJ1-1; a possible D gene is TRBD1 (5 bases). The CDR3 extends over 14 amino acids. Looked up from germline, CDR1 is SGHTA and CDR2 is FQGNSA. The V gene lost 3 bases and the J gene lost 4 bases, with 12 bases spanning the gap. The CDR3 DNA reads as TGTGCCAGCAGCTTCCGGGGGGTGGGCACTGAAGCTTTCTTT. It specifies CASSFRGVGTEAFF.